These T cell receptor beta chains were read from a single sample in a study of T cell repertoires in cytomegalovirus infection. No antigen has been assigned to these receptors. A single record per CDR3 protein comes from TCRdb applying MiXCR to the reads. This table has some 700,000 distinct CDR3 sequences, around 32% appearing once. Here the sequenced sample was cultured PBMCs, taken from culture after CMV antigen stimulation. The receptors stem from a human donor in good health (CMV status not recorded). Some clones in this sample may be carry-over from other donors' samples. CDR3s include the opening cysteine and the closing phenylalanine or tryptophan. D genes are given only for firm matches. Part of the rows lack a size; the others show once, few, many or a class for expanded clones.

d_call: TRBD2
j_call: TRBJ2-5
cdr3_length: 18
clone_size: -
v_call: TRBV7-1
cdr3_aa: CASSAWTSGAFREETQYF
cdr3_nt: TGTGCCAGCAGCGCCTGGACTAGCGGGGCCTTCAGGGAAGAGACCCAGTACTTC

d_call: -
j_call: TRBJ2-1
cdr3_length: 11
clone_size: few
v_call: TRBV20-1
cdr3_aa: CSAPLSTEQFF
cdr3_nt: TGCAGTGCTCCCCTCAGTACTGAGCAGTTCTTC

d_call: -
j_call: TRBJ1-6
cdr3_length: 13
clone_size: many
v_call: TRBV7-2
cdr3_aa: CASSLERASPLHF
cdr3_nt: TGTGCCAGCAGCTTAGAGAGGGCTTCACCCCTCCACTTT

d_call: -
j_call: TRBJ2-7
cdr3_length: 13
clone_size: -
v_call: TRBV10-3
cdr3_aa: CAISDGLRNEQYF
cdr3_nt: TGTGCCATCAGTGACGGCCTTAGGAACGAGCAGTACTTC

d_call: -
j_call: TRBJ2-3
cdr3_length: 13
clone_size: few
v_call: TRBV7-2
cdr3_aa: CASSLRVAGTQYF
cdr3_nt: TGTGCCAGCAGCTTAAGGGTAGCAGGTACGCAGTATTTT

d_call: -
j_call: TRBJ1-4
cdr3_length: 15
clone_size: -
v_call: TRBV5-1
cdr3_aa: CASSSGSGANEKLFF
cdr3_nt: TGCGCCAGCAGCTCAGGTTCAGGGGCTAATGAAAAACTGTTTTTT

d_call: -
j_call: TRBJ1-1
cdr3_length: 13
clone_size: -
v_call: TRBV12-3/TRBV12-4
cdr3_aa: CASSLRDVPEAFF
cdr3_nt: TGTGCCAGCAGTTTAAGGGATGTCCCTGAAGCTTTCTTT

d_call: -
j_call: TRBJ1-4
cdr3_length: 15
clone_size: -
v_call: TRBV7-9
cdr3_aa: CASSPRGGGSEKLFF
cdr3_nt: TGTGCCAGCAGTCCCCGGGGCGGCGGTTCTGAAAAACTGTTTTTT

d_call: TRBD2
j_call: TRBJ2-5
cdr3_length: 17
clone_size: -
v_call: TRBV5-5
cdr3_aa: CASSDRLAGGSGETQYF
cdr3_nt: TGTGCCAGCAGTGACCGACTAGCGGGAGGGTCAGGAGAGACCCAGTACTTC

d_call: -
j_call: TRBJ2-1
cdr3_length: 15
clone_size: -
v_call: TRBV10-3
cdr3_aa: CAISEQDRRYNEQFF
cdr3_nt: TGTGCCATCAGTGAGCAAGACAGGAGATACAATGAGCAGTTCTTC

d_call: TRBD2
j_call: TRBJ2-7
cdr3_length: 13
clone_size: -
v_call: TRBV12-3/TRBV12-4
cdr3_aa: CASRGGSSYEQYF
cdr3_nt: TGTGCCAGCAGGGGGGGGAGCTCCTACGAGCAGTACTTC

d_call: -
j_call: TRBJ2-1
cdr3_length: 12
clone_size: -
v_call: TRBV6-1
cdr3_aa: CASRTGRNEQFF
cdr3_nt: TGTGCCAGTCGTACAGGGCGTAATGAGCAGTTCTTC

d_call: -
j_call: TRBJ2-7
cdr3_length: 12
clone_size: -
v_call: TRBV4-3
cdr3_aa: CASSQVGREQYF
cdr3_nt: TGCGCCAGCAGCCAAGTGGGACGCGAGCAGTACTTC

d_call: -
j_call: TRBJ2-1
cdr3_length: 11
clone_size: -
v_call: TRBV29-1
cdr3_aa: CSVARSHEQFF
cdr3_nt: TGCAGCGTTGCCCGCTCCCATGAGCAGTTCTTC

d_call: -
j_call: TRBJ2-7
cdr3_length: 12
clone_size: many
v_call: TRBV7-8
cdr3_aa: CASSLVGVEQYF
cdr3_nt: TGTGCCAGCAGCTTAGTCGGGGTCGAGCAGTACTTC

d_call: -
j_call: TRBJ2-5
cdr3_length: 11
clone_size: -
v_call: TRBV19
cdr3_aa: CASMEQRTQYF
cdr3_nt: TGTGCCAGTATGGAACAGCGGACCCAGTACTTC

d_call: -
j_call: TRBJ1-4
cdr3_length: 19
clone_size: -
v_call: TRBV6-6
cdr3_aa: CASSYDTEAFIATNEKLFF
cdr3_nt: TGTGCCAGCAGTTATGACACGGAGGCCTTTATTGCAACTAATGAAAAACTGTTTTTT

d_call: -
j_call: TRBJ2-2
cdr3_length: 14
clone_size: few
v_call: TRBV12-3/TRBV12-4
cdr3_aa: CASSPGSITGELFF
cdr3_nt: TGTGCCAGCAGTCCCGGGAGTATCACCGGGGAGCTGTTTTTT

d_call: -
j_call: TRBJ1-1
cdr3_length: 11
clone_size: -
v_call: TRBV6-5
cdr3_aa: CARSYSSEAFF
cdr3_nt: TGTGCCCGCAGTTACAGCAGTGAAGCTTTCTTT

d_call: -
j_call: TRBJ1-1
cdr3_length: 16
clone_size: many
v_call: TRBV7-2
cdr3_aa: CASSLGGLSPNTEAFF
cdr3_nt: TGTGCCAGCAGCTTAGGGGGACTCTCCCCCAACACTGAAGCTTTCTTT

d_call: -
j_call: TRBJ2-5
cdr3_length: 13
clone_size: -
v_call: TRBV20-1
cdr3_aa: CSASPEGFETQYF
cdr3_nt: TGCAGTGCTAGCCCAGAGGGTTTTGAGACCCAGTACTTC

d_call: -
j_call: TRBJ2-3
cdr3_length: 12
clone_size: -
v_call: TRBV10-1
cdr3_aa: CATSFAGDTQYF
cdr3_nt: TGCGCCACCTCTTTTGCGGGAGATACGCAGTATTTT

d_call: -
j_call: TRBJ2-4
cdr3_length: 12
clone_size: few
v_call: TRBV12-3/TRBV12-4
cdr3_aa: CASQITGAVVYF
cdr3_nt: TGTGCCAGTCAAATAACGGGAGCGGTGGTGTACTTC

d_call: -
j_call: TRBJ2-1
cdr3_length: 13
clone_size: few
v_call: TRBV27
cdr3_aa: CACPLRSYNEQFF
cdr3_nt: TGTGCCTGCCCCCTCCGGTCCTACAATGAGCAGTTCTTC

d_call: -
j_call: TRBJ2-7
cdr3_length: 14
clone_size: few
v_call: TRBV7-6
cdr3_aa: CASSLGVNAYEQYF
cdr3_nt: TGTGCCAGCAGCTTAGGGGTCAACGCCTACGAGCAGTACTTC

d_call: -
j_call: TRBJ2-1
cdr3_length: 15
clone_size: once
v_call: TRBV6-5
cdr3_aa: CASRLGPDRGNEQFF
cdr3_nt: TGTGCCAGCAGACTTGGACCGGACCGGGGCAATGAGCAGTTCTTC

d_call: -
j_call: TRBJ2-7
cdr3_length: 13
clone_size: many
v_call: TRBV7-8
cdr3_aa: CASSLFQGNEQYF
cdr3_nt: TGTGCCAGCAGCTTATTTCAGGGGAACGAGCAGTACTTC

d_call: TRBD1
j_call: TRBJ1-6
cdr3_length: 14
clone_size: few
v_call: TRBV12-3/TRBV12-4
cdr3_aa: CASSRTGANSPLHF
cdr3_nt: TGTGCCAGCAGTCGGACAGGCGCAAATTCACCCCTCCACTTT

d_call: TRBD2
j_call: TRBJ2-3
cdr3_length: 18
clone_size: -
v_call: TRBV12-3/TRBV12-4
cdr3_aa: CASSLDTAGGGSTDTQYF
cdr3_nt: TGTGCCAGCAGTTTAGATACAGCTGGCGGGGGAAGCACAGATACGCAGTATTTT

d_call: TRBD1
j_call: TRBJ1-5
cdr3_length: 21
clone_size: few
v_call: TRBV7-9
cdr3_aa: CASSGAGWDRGRIGDRQPQHF
cdr3_nt: TGTGCCAGCAGCGGCGCGGGTTGGGACAGAGGACGAATAGGGGACCGTCAGCCCCAGCATTTT

d_call: TRBD1
j_call: TRBJ1-1
cdr3_length: 14
clone_size: -
v_call: TRBV20-1
cdr3_aa: CSARNRGINTEAFF
cdr3_nt: TGCAGTGCGCGTAACAGGGGAATAAACACTGAAGCTTTCTTT

d_call: TRBD1
j_call: TRBJ1-4
cdr3_length: 13
clone_size: few
v_call: TRBV19
cdr3_aa: CASGDRGKEKLFF
cdr3_nt: TGTGCCAGTGGTGACAGGGGGAAGGAAAAACTGTTTTTT

d_call: -
j_call: TRBJ2-3
cdr3_length: 14
clone_size: many
v_call: TRBV27
cdr3_aa: CASSLRLAGDTQYF
cdr3_nt: TGTGCCAGCAGTTTAAGGCTAGCAGGGGATACGCAGTATTTT

d_call: -
j_call: TRBJ1-1
cdr3_length: 13
clone_size: many
v_call: TRBV7-2
cdr3_aa: CASRNQGSTEAFF
cdr3_nt: TGTGCCAGCAGAAATCAGGGGTCCACTGAAGCTTTCTTT

d_call: -
j_call: TRBJ2-1
cdr3_length: 15
clone_size: -
v_call: TRBV6-2/TRBV6-3
cdr3_aa: CASSYPRGLNNEQFF
cdr3_nt: TGTGCCAGCAGCTATCCCCGGGGCCTTAACAATGAGCAGTTCTTC

d_call: -
j_call: TRBJ2-7
cdr3_length: 12
clone_size: -
v_call: TRBV10-3
cdr3_aa: CAITDIGHEQYF
cdr3_nt: TGTGCCATCACCGACATTGGGCACGAGCAGTACTTC

d_call: -
j_call: TRBJ1-1
cdr3_length: 14
clone_size: many
v_call: TRBV7-8
cdr3_aa: CASSSTGRGTEAFF
cdr3_nt: TGTGCCAGCAGCTCCACCGGCAGGGGCACTGAAGCTTTCTTT

d_call: -
j_call: TRBJ2-7
cdr3_length: 13
clone_size: -
v_call: TRBV9
cdr3_aa: CASSVDVAYEQYF
cdr3_nt: TGTGCCAGCAGCGTAGACGTCGCCTACGAGCAGTACTTC

d_call: -
j_call: TRBJ2-1
cdr3_length: 17
clone_size: -
v_call: TRBV20-1
cdr3_aa: CSARDREREWRLHEQFF
cdr3_nt: TGCAGTGCTAGAGATCGAGAACGGGAGTGGAGGTTGCATGAGCAGTTCTTC

d_call: -
j_call: TRBJ2-3
cdr3_length: 13
clone_size: -
v_call: TRBV2
cdr3_aa: CASRRLPTDTQYF
cdr3_nt: TGTGCCAGCCGAAGACTACCCACAGATACGCAGTATTTT

d_call: TRBD1
j_call: TRBJ2-5
cdr3_length: 18
clone_size: -
v_call: TRBV7-9
cdr3_aa: CASSSLRQGSLGQETQYF
cdr3_nt: TGTGCCAGCAGCTCCCTCAGACAGGGCAGCTTAGGGCAAGAGACCCAGTACTTC

d_call: -
j_call: TRBJ2-5
cdr3_length: 14
clone_size: many
v_call: TRBV7-2
cdr3_aa: CASSLRGAQETQYF
cdr3_nt: TGTGCCAGCAGCTTACGAGGGGCCCAAGAGACCCAGTACTTC

d_call: TRBD2
j_call: TRBJ2-1
cdr3_length: 15
clone_size: few
v_call: TRBV11-2
cdr3_aa: CASSLGPGGPNEQFF
cdr3_nt: TGTGCCAGCAGCTTAGGACCGGGAGGGCCGAATGAGCAGTTCTTC

d_call: -
j_call: TRBJ1-3
cdr3_length: 16
clone_size: few
v_call: TRBV19
cdr3_aa: CASTTARQISGNTIYF
cdr3_nt: TGTGCCAGTACTACAGCGCGACAGATCTCTGGAAACACCATATATTTT

d_call: TRBD1
j_call: TRBJ2-5
cdr3_length: 15
clone_size: few
v_call: TRBV20-1
cdr3_aa: CSASRPGTAQETQYF
cdr3_nt: TGCAGTGCTAGCAGGCCCGGGACAGCCCAAGAGACCCAGTACTTC

d_call: -
j_call: TRBJ1-2
cdr3_length: 15
clone_size: -
v_call: TRBV4-1
cdr3_aa: CASRGTSAQGDGYTF
cdr3_nt: TGCGCCAGCAGGGGTACCTCGGCGCAGGGAGACGGCTACACCTTC

d_call: -
j_call: TRBJ1-5
cdr3_length: 12
clone_size: few
v_call: TRBV6-1
cdr3_aa: CASSEAGQPQHF
cdr3_nt: TGTGCCAGCAGTGAAGCGGGTCAGCCCCAGCATTTT

d_call: TRBD2
j_call: TRBJ2-1
cdr3_length: 15
clone_size: many
v_call: TRBV7-9
cdr3_aa: CASSLGAGGLNEQFF
cdr3_nt: TGTGCCAGCAGCTTAGGAGCGGGAGGGCTGAATGAGCAGTTCTTC

d_call: -
j_call: TRBJ2-1
cdr3_length: 15
clone_size: -
v_call: TRBV4-2
cdr3_aa: CASSQDDGALNEQFF
cdr3_nt: TGTGCCAGCAGCCAAGATGATGGGGCTCTAAATGAGCAGTTCTTC

d_call: -
j_call: TRBJ2-7
cdr3_length: 17
clone_size: -
v_call: TRBV7-9
cdr3_aa: CASSPFPQGSPNYEQYF
cdr3_nt: TGTGCCAGCAGCCCCTTTCCTCAGGGGTCCCCTAACTACGAGCAGTACTTC

d_call: -
j_call: TRBJ2-2
cdr3_length: 16
clone_size: -
v_call: TRBV5-1
cdr3_aa: CASSLEGSRNTGELFF
cdr3_nt: TGCGCCAGCAGCTTGGAAGGTAGCAGGAACACCGGGGAGCTGTTTTTT

d_call: -
j_call: TRBJ2-7
cdr3_length: 15
clone_size: -
v_call: TRBV28
cdr3_aa: CASSLEGSLSYEQYF
cdr3_nt: TGTGCCAGCAGTTTAGAGGGATCCCTGTCCTACGAGCAGTACTTC

d_call: TRBD1
j_call: TRBJ1-2
cdr3_length: 15
clone_size: many
v_call: TRBV7-9
cdr3_aa: CASHFPGQGLNGYTF
cdr3_nt: TGTGCCAGCCACTTTCCGGGACAGGGTCTGAATGGCTACACCTTC

d_call: -
j_call: TRBJ2-3
cdr3_length: 13
clone_size: -
v_call: TRBV6-1
cdr3_aa: CASRPGTTDTQYF
cdr3_nt: TGTGCCAGCAGGCCCGGGACCACAGATACGCAGTATTTT

d_call: TRBD1
j_call: TRBJ2-3
cdr3_length: 18
clone_size: few
v_call: TRBV7-9
cdr3_aa: CASSLAPGTGADTDTQYF
cdr3_nt: TGTGCCAGCAGCCTCGCCCCCGGAACAGGGGCGGACACAGATACGCAGTATTTT